The 2 T cell receptor beta chains in this list originate from one sample, sequenced in a study of shared clonotypes between healthy human individuals. TCRdb's copy holds only in-frame clones and misses some; the assay was immunoSEQ multiplex PCR. The profile shows roughly 2,000,000 clones, over 85% of them singletons. It was CD45RO-negative cells, positively selected for CCR7, that made up naive CD8 cells, with terminally differentiated effector memory CD45RA+ cells excluded. The sequenced sample consisted of naive CD8+ T cells sorted from blood. Receptor source: a young man in good health.

The gene calls are TRBV9 and TRBJ2-1, with 8 positions matching TRBD2. Germline V gives CDR1 SGDLS, CDR2 YYNGEE. V lost 2 bases to trimming and J lost 8 bases; unmatched junction nucleotides: 9. The CDR3 is made up of 15 amino acids. CDR3 loop: CASSVGSGKSYEQFF. The CDR3, as DNA: TGTGCCAGCAGCGTTGGTAGCGGGAAATCGTATGAGCAGTTCTTC.

A single count supports this clone. J is TRBJ2-7 and V is TRBV25-1, with D unclear. V was trimmed by 3 bases and J by 5 bases, leaving 17 bases between them. Germline V gene sequence: CDR1 MGHDK, CDR2 SYGVNS. The CDR3 consists of 15 residues. Written as DNA, the CDR3 is TGTGCCAGCAGTGAGGTCGGGTTAGGTCAGAACGAGCAGTACTTC. Protein: CASSEVGLGQNEQYF.